The TCR beta chain described here comes from a study of blood T cell repertoires in COVID-19. At the level of the study: Acute-phase and convalescent COVID-19 samples originated in the United States, Italy and Spain. PBMCs, B-cell-depleted T cells, or T cells provided the cDNA or gDNA that made up the material.

Original analysis: Reference gene primer amplification gave nucleated cell count estimates. Assay: immunoSEQ multiplex PCR; the TCRdb copy retains only in-frame clones and omits some. The V and J calls and clone size are taken from that table; D and trimming were inferred from the DNA. This table has 110,000 to 150,000 clones, approximately 90% appearing once. Sequences were obtained from peripheral blood. The source of this sequence is a man aged 55 to 69 with active or convalescent COVID-19.

CDR3 loop: CASSQEGGRAFF. CDR3 nucleotides: TGCGCCAGCAGCCAAGAGGGGGGGAGGGCTTTCTTT. The chain combines TRBV4-3 with TRBJ1-1; D possibly corresponds to TRBD1 (5 bases). Germline V gene data show CDR1 as LGHNA and CDR2 as YSLEER. The CDR3 totals 12 residues. Trimming shortened V by 0 bases and J by 11 bases, and 10 bases separated the two germline ends.